The TCR beta chain under discussion was sequenced for a study of metastatic and nonmetastatic thyroid tumors. The overall study: Peripheral blood and tumor or nodule samples from malignant and benign thyroid patients were compared. Study outcomes and limitations: Reportedly, malignant thyroid tumors had significantly higher TCR beta diversity than benign nodules, in blood and tumor.

Each patient went into thyroid surgery without having received any treatment. Concerning this clone: The antigen is not known.

Per the study methods: Clinicopathological groups differed in CDR3, with these differences serving to build a distant-metastasis classifier for papillary thyroid cancer. TCRdb re-called the PCR reads through MiXCR. TCRdb's processing, not the study's, gives the V and J calls here. The sample carries about 15,000 clones, roughly 3.5% recorded once. Sequenced input: tumor tissue. This receptor was taken from a female donor with papillary thyroid cancer or a benign thyroid nodule (not recorded which). Some clones in this sample may be carry-over from other donors' samples.

The CDR3: CASRHGLANTYEQYF. The DNA of the CDR3 is TGTGCCAGCAGGCATGGACTAGCGAATACCTACGAGCAGTACTTC. This chain connects TRBV12-3 or TRBV12-4 to TRBJ2-7, with 9 positions matching TRBD2. The CDR3 consists of 15 residues. The ends lost 6 bases at V and 2 bases at J; junction bases unmatched: 8.